Presented here are 30 T cell receptor beta chains from one specimen sequenced in a study of PD-1 blockade in mismatch repair-deficient tumors. Clones were sequenced by immunoSEQ multiplex PCR, and TCRdb holds only the in-frame ones, with some missing. Here the sample spans roughly 70,000 clones, around 73% being singletons. The sample in question was peripheral blood, obtained 2 weeks after starting pembrolizumab. These receptors came from an adult with mismatch repair-deficient cancer.

The chain couples TRBV19 to TRBJ2-5; 11 bases map to TRBD2. Trimming took 4 bases from V and 2 from J; bases not matched to a gene: 9. CDR1 LNHDA and CDR2 SQIVND come from the germline V gene (reference sequence). The CDR3 covers 17 residues. The CDR3 loop reads CASSTRLAGGFQETQYF. The DNA for the CDR3 is TGTGCCAGTAGTACAAGGCTAGCGGGAGGATTTCAAGAGACCCAGTACTTC.

J is TRBJ2-6 and V is TRBV4-2; unclear D gene. V lost 0 bases to trimming and J lost 0 bases, with 6 bases between them. This CDR3 region has 16 residues. Germline CDR1 LGHNA, CDR2 YNFKEQ. The CDR3 coding sequence is TGTGCCAGCAGCCAAGATGGTAACTCTGGGGCCAACGTCCTGACTTTC. Its protein is CASSQDGNSGANVLTF.

This chain uses TRBV7-8 with TRBJ1-3; unclear D gene. This CDR3 spans 15 amino acids. CDR1 is SGHVS, CDR2 FQNEAQ, per germline. Trimming pared 1 base from V and 0 bases from J, leaving 7 bases between. CDR3 loop: CASSLVSNSGNTIYF. The DNA for the CDR3 is TGTGCCAGCAGCTTAGTTTCTAACTCTGGAAACACCATATATTTT.

This clone appeared once. The DNA of the CDR3 is TGTGCCAGCAGCGGACAGAGACAGGGTTGGACTGAAGCTTTCTTT. It translates to CASSGQRQGWTEAFF. This sequence joins TRBV11-3 and TRBJ1-1; TRBD1 matches at 7 bases. Germline V gene lookup returns CDR1 SGHNT and CDR2 YENEEA. The CDR3 is 15 amino acids. The V and J ends lost 5 bases and 5 bases, in that order; junction bases with no gene match: 11.

The rearrangement joins TRBV19 to TRBJ2-4; D tentatively reads TRBD1 or TRBD2 (6 bases each). The CDR3 covers 18 residues. V lost 0 bases, J lost 3 bases, and 18 bases lay in between. CDR1 LNHDA and CDR2 SQIVND come from the germline V gene (reference sequence). CDR3 sequence reads: CASSIDPLGGGIKNIQYF. The DNA of the CDR3 is TGTGCCAGTAGTATAGATCCCCTTGGAGGGGGTATCAAAAACATTCAGTACTTC.

The chain employs TRBV4-1 and TRBJ2-1, with 8 bases fitting TRBD1. V shed 5 bases and J 9 bases; nucleotides not matched to a gene: 12. The CDR3 is made up of 15 amino acids. Germline loops: CDR1 MGHRA, CDR2 YSYEKL. CDR3: CASSSRTGREGEQFF. As DNA, the CDR3 is TGCGCCAGCAGCTCACGGACAGGGCGTGAAGGTGAGCAGTTCTTC.

This chain uses TRBV11-3 with TRBJ2-7; 9 nucleotides line up with TRBD1. Per the germline V gene, CDR1 is SGHNT and CDR2 is YENEEA. The J segment lost 5 bases and the V segment lost 5 bases, leaving 10 bases of the junction unmatched. The CDR3 is made up of 15 amino acids. The CDR3 loop is CASSRDRGALHEQYF. In DNA form, the CDR3 reads TGTGCCAGCAGCCGAGACAGGGGGGCTCTCCACGAGCAGTACTTC. Together with reference TRBV11-3 and TRBJ2-7, the CDR3 gives the full variable domain: EAGVVQSPRYKIIEKKQPVAFWCNPISGHNTLYWYLQNLGQGPELLIRYENEEAVDDSQLPKDRFSAERLKGVDSTLKIQPAELGDSAVYLCASSRDRGALHEQYFGPGTRLTVT.

Remarks on this clone: One junction end disagrees with the germline gene, perhaps due to a read error. CDR3 sequence: CAWSSGASGINF. The CDR3, as DNA: TGTGCCTGGAGCTCCGGTGCTAGCGGGATTAATTTT. The chain combines TRBV30 with TRBJ2-3; TRBD2 matches at 9 bases. Looked up from germline, CDR1 is GTSNPN and CDR2 is SVGIG (reference sequence). This CDR3 region has 12 residues.

V usage is TRBV6-6 and J usage is TRBJ2-6; no reliable D call. The CDR3 runs 15 residues. The V gene lost 2 bases and the J gene lost 3 bases, with 8 bases spanning the gap. CDR1 MNHNY and CDR2 SVGAGI come from the germline V gene (reference sequence). The CDR3 DNA reads TGTGCCAGCAGTTACGGGAAGGTTGGGGCCAACGTCCTGACTTTC. Protein: CASSYGKVGANVLTF.

Only a few counts were recorded for this clone. This rearrangement joins TRBV27 to TRBJ2-5; D unresolved. Germline values: CDR1 MNHEY, CDR2 SMNVEV (reference sequence). The CDR3 has 18 amino acids. V was trimmed by 3 bases and J by 5 bases, leaving 25 bases between them. The CDR3 reads CASSFSTPRPGRIETQYF. DNA of the CDR3: TGTGCCAGCAGTTTCTCCACTCCCCGCCCGGGCCGAATCGAGACCCAGTACTTC.

Details on this clone: One junction end disagrees with the germline gene, perhaps due to a read error. The rearrangement joins TRBV7-7 to TRBJ2-7; TRBD1 matches 12 bases. The CDR3 length is 15 residues. Germline CDR1 and CDR2: SSHAT and FNYEAQ (reference sequence). The CDR3, as DNA: TGTGCTAGCAGTCAGGGACAGGGGGCGCAATACGAGCAGTACTTC. The encoded protein is CASSQGQGAQYEQYF.

The V and J genes are TRBV6-6 and TRBJ2-7; D may be TRBD1 (5 bases). The V end was cut by 5 bases, the J end by 6 bases, with 14 bases between. CDR3 length: 13 amino acids. Germline V lookup: CDR1 MNHNY, CDR2 SVGAGI (reference sequence). DNA of the CDR3: TGTGCCAGCAGTCGAGACAGCATTGGCGAGCAGTACTTC. Amino acids: CASSRDSIGEQYF.

The V gene is TRBV6-6, the J gene TRBJ2-1; TRBD2 agrees at 12 bases. Germline CDR1 MNHNY, CDR2 SVGAGI (reference sequence). The CDR3 length is 16 residues. J gave up 7 bases and V 5 bases, and 9 bases lay outside the gene matches. The CDR3 spells CASSRSTSGRSNEQFF. The CDR3 bases are TGTGCCAGCAGTAGGTCGACTAGCGGGAGATCGAATGAGCAGTTCTTC.

CDR3: CAVQRGTGNTIYF. The CDR3 DNA sequence: TGTGCCGTCCAAAGGGGTACTGGAAACACCATATATTTT. The chain is built from TRBV25-1 and TRBJ1-3; a weak D match, TRBD1 (5 bases). V shed 11 bases and J shed 2 bases, with 13 bases lying between them. Germline CDR1 reads MGHDK; CDR2 reads SYGVNS. This CDR3 contains 13 residues.

The chain recombines TRBV7-3 with TRBJ1-1, with a weak D call TRBD1 (5 bases). With 5 bases removed from V and 11 bases from J, the gap between germline ends came to 15 bases. This CDR3 has 12 amino acids. CDR1 and CDR2 (germline): SGHTA, FQGTGA. This CDR3 is CASSLDQGRAFF. In nucleotides, the CDR3 is TGTGCCAGCAGCCTAGACCAGGGTAGGGCTTTCTTT.

The chain joins TRBV2 to TRBJ1-2; D remains ambiguous. Trimming stripped 6 bases from V and 0 bases from J, with 14 bases between. The CDR3 consists of 15 residues. Germline V CDR1 and CDR2: SNHLY, FYNNEI. In nucleotides, the CDR3 is TGTGCCAGCAGCCCACGCGCTCTTCCTAACTATGGCTACACCTTC. It translates to CASSPRALPNYGYTF.

This clone was counted a few times. The V call is TRBV18, the J call TRBJ2-7; possibly TRBD1 for D (6 bases). Between the trimmed V and J ends, which lost 5 bases and 4 bases, there was a span of 15 bases. Germline lookup yields CDR1 KGHSH and CDR2 LQKENI. CDR3 length: 14 amino acids. CDR3 sequence: CASSSRGANYEQYF. The CDR3 DNA is TGTGCCAGCTCATCCAGGGGTGCCAATTACGAGCAGTACTTC.

The V call is TRBV29-1, the J call TRBJ2-3; a possible D gene is TRBD2 (7 bases). The CDR3 consists of 14 residues. The germline V and J ends were trimmed by 4 bases and 5 bases, with 16 bases remaining between them. CDR1 is SQVTM and CDR2 is ANQGSEA in the germline V gene. Written as DNA, the CDR3 is TGCAGCGTTGGGAGGGGGGGCGTTCGAGATACGCAGTATTTT. Encoded protein: CSVGRGGVRDTQYF.

This clone has only a few counts. V gene TRBV27 combines with J gene TRBJ2-2; D remains ambiguous. Trimming stripped 2 bases from V and 5 bases from J, with 9 bases between. CDR3 length: 14 residues. CDR1 MNHEY and CDR2 SMNVEV come from the germline V gene (reference sequence). CDR3 DNA sequence: TGTGCCAGCAGTTTAAGTTTGGGGACCGGGGAGCTGTTTTTT. Residues: CASSLSLGTGELFF.

The chain combines TRBV11-1 with TRBJ1-1, with unresolved D. The CDR3 sequence is 12 residues long. Germline CDR1 reads SGHAT; CDR2 reads FQDESV (reference sequence). V was clipped by 4 bases and J by 6 bases, with 9 bases between them. The CDR3 sequence is CASSSGFPEAFF. The DNA for the CDR3 is TGTGCCAGCAGCTCGGGGTTCCCTGAAGCTTTCTTT.

This clone was counted only a few times. In DNA form, the CDR3 reads TGTGCCTGGAACAGGGGAGACTTGGACACTGAAGCTTTCTTT. It yields the protein CAWNRGDLDTEAFF. The chain joins TRBV30 to TRBJ1-1, with 7 bases aligning to TRBD1. The CDR3 extends over 14 amino acids. V shed 4 bases and J 3 bases; nucleotides not matched to a gene: 8. Germline V gene data show CDR1 as GTSNPN and CDR2 as SVGIG (reference sequence).

The chain has TRBV9 and TRBJ2-1, with D unresolved. Germline V gene data show CDR1 as SGDLS and CDR2 as YYNGEE. The CDR3 contains 14 residues. Between the trimmed V and J ends, which lost 0 bases and 0 bases, there was a span of 4 bases. The CDR3 loop is CASSVESSYNEQFF. DNA of the CDR3: TGTGCCAGCAGCGTAGAGAGCTCCTACAATGAGCAGTTCTTC.

This sequence joins TRBV6-6 and TRBJ2-1, with 9 bases fitting TRBD2. The CDR3 has 15 residues. CDR1 is MNHNY and CDR2 is SVGAGI in the germline V gene (reference sequence). J was trimmed by 7 bases and V by 6 bases; bases with no gene match: 10. The CDR3 loop reads CASSPVSSGSNEQFF. In nucleotides, the CDR3 is TGTGCCAGCAGCCCCGTGAGTAGCGGGAGTAATGAGCAGTTCTTC.

This chain joins TRBV29-1 and TRBJ2-1; D gene ambiguous. With 4 bases removed from V and 0 bases from J, the gap between germline ends came to 10 bases. The germline CDR1 and CDR2 sequences are SQVTM and ANQGSEA. The CDR3 runs 14 residues. In nucleotides, the CDR3 is TGCAGCGTTGTAATGACCCGCTCCTACAATGAGCAGTTCTTC. This translates into CSVVMTRSYNEQFF.

This sequence joins TRBV29-1 and TRBJ2-7, with 10 nucleotides matching TRBD1. The CDR3 length is 16 residues. The junction had 7 bases not matched to a gene; V was cut back by 0 bases and J by 2 bases. CDR1 is SQVTM and CDR2 is ANQGSEA in the germline V gene. CDR3 protein: CSVEDWGGQGTYEQYF. CDR3 sequence (DNA): TGCAGCGTTGAAGATTGGGGGGGACAGGGGACCTACGAGCAGTACTTC.

The V gene is TRBV11-3, the J gene TRBJ2-5; 10 bases line up with TRBD1. CDR3 length: 15 residues. J lost 4 bases, V lost 5 bases, and 7 bases had no gene match. CDR1 and CDR2 (germline): SGHNT, YENEEA. The CDR3 loop reads CASSPRTGGLETQYF. The CDR3 DNA follows: TGTGCCAGCAGCCCGAGGACAGGGGGTTTAGAGACCCAGTACTTC. Full variable domain (outside the CDR3, taken from reference TRBV11-3 and TRBJ2-5): EAGVVQSPRYKIIEKKQPVAFWCNPISGHNTLYWYLQNLGQGPELLIRYENEEAVDDSQLPKDRFSAERLKGVDSTLKIQPAELGDSAVYLCASSPRTGGLETQYFGPGTRLLVL.

This clone was seen only once. The chain combines TRBV19 with TRBJ1-1, with 12 bases aligning to TRBD1. This CDR3 spans 17 amino acids. CDR1 LNHDA and CDR2 SQIVND come from the germline V gene (reference sequence). Trimming at V came to 6 bases and at J to 1 base, leaving 9 bases not matched to a gene. Written as DNA, the CDR3 is TGTGCCAGTAGGATCGTCCCGGGACAGGGGGCGAACACTGAAGCTTTCTTT. Protein sequence: CASRIVPGQGANTEAFF. Based on the CDR3 plus reference TRBV19 and TRBJ1-1, the full variable domain is DGGITQSPKYLFRKEGQNVTLSCEQNLNHDAMYWYRQDPGQGLRLIYYSQIVNDFQKGDIAEGYSVSREKKESFPLTVTSAQKNPTAFYLCASRIVPGQGANTEAFFGQGTRLTVV.

V is TRBV5-4 and J is TRBJ2-3; no clear D. With 0 bases removed from V and 0 bases from J, the gap between germline ends came to 11 bases. Per germline, CDR1 SGHNT and CDR2 YYREEE (reference sequence). The CDR3 loop spans 16 amino acids. The CDR3: CASSLAGGSSTDTQYF. The CDR3 DNA reads as TGTGCCAGCAGCTTGGCCGGCGGTTCTAGCACAGATACGCAGTATTTT.

The CDR3 reads CASRISTDTQYF. CDR3 nucleotide sequence: TGTGCCAGCAGGATCTCCACAGATACGCAGTATTTT. The V and J genes are TRBV2 and TRBJ2-3; D is ambiguous. V lost 6 bases and J 2 bases, leaving 6 bases between the germline ends. This CDR3 comprises 12 residues. CDR1 is SNHLY and CDR2 is FYNNEI in the germline V gene.

This chain uses TRBV9 with TRBJ2-1; 10 nucleotides align to TRBD1. Germline lookup yields CDR1 SGDLS and CDR2 YYNGEE. Trimming removed 5 bases from V and 4 bases from J; junction bases left unmatched: 9. This CDR3 has 16 amino acids. Here the CDR3 DNA reads TGTGCCAGCAGTCGTTACGGGACAGGGGTTTACAATGAGCAGTTCTTC. It specifies CASSRYGTGVYNEQFF.